This is a list of T cell receptor beta chains from one sample in a study of blood T cells in healthy people across ages. TCRdb independently ran MiXCR on the 5' RACE reads; one entry per CDR3 protein. Of roughly 720,000 distinct CDR3 sequences in the sample, about 55% were seen once. The sample comprised blood. Receptor source: a man aged 80 or over in good health. The CDR3 runs from the conserved cysteine through the conserved F or W. D genes are given only for firm matches. Only some rows state a clone size, as once, few, many or a class for expanded clones.

d_call: .; j_call: TRBJ2-5; v_call: TRBV5-1; clone_size: .; cdr3_aa: CASSVVQETQYF; cdr3_nt: TGCGCCAGCTCTGTCGTTCAAGAGACCCAGTACTTC
d_call: TRBD1; j_call: TRBJ1-1; v_call: TRBV29-1; clone_size: .; cdr3_aa: CSVGGPGGTEAFF; cdr3_nt: TGCAGCGTAGGGGGACCAGGGGGGACTGAAGCTTTCTTT
d_call: .; j_call: TRBJ1-1; v_call: TRBV21-1; clone_size: .; cdr3_aa: CATFGSKKTEAFF; cdr3_nt: TGTGCCACCTTCGGGTCGAAGAAAACTGAAGCTTTCTTT
d_call: .; j_call: TRBJ2-1; v_call: TRBV5-1; clone_size: .; cdr3_aa: CASSLGESGPYNEQFF; cdr3_nt: TGCGCCAGCAGCTTGGGAGAGTCGGGGCCCTACAATGAGCAGTTCTTC
d_call: TRBD2; j_call: TRBJ2-7; v_call: TRBV27; clone_size: few; cdr3_aa: CASSELAGDRYYEQYF; cdr3_nt: TGTGCCAGCAGCGAACTAGCGGGAGACCGGTACTACGAGCAGTACTTC
d_call: .; j_call: TRBJ1-2; v_call: TRBV2; clone_size: .; cdr3_aa: CASRADSYGYTF; cdr3_nt: TGTGCCAGCAGGGCAGATAGCTATGGCTACACCTTC
d_call: .; j_call: TRBJ1-6; v_call: TRBV7-2; clone_size: .; cdr3_aa: CASSLGRGHSPLHF; cdr3_nt: TGTGCCAGCAGCTTAGGCAGGGGCCATTCACCCCTCCACTTT
d_call: .; j_call: TRBJ1-2; v_call: TRBV7-9; clone_size: many; cdr3_aa: CASSPGTAGNYGYTF; cdr3_nt: TGTGCCAGCAGCCCGGGAACAGCCGGAAACTATGGCTACACCTTC
d_call: .; j_call: TRBJ2-1; v_call: TRBV5-1; clone_size: .; cdr3_aa: CASSFRPGEQFF; cdr3_nt: TGCGCCAGCAGCTTTCGTCCGGGTGAGCAGTTCTTC
d_call: .; j_call: TRBJ2-7; v_call: TRBV21-1; clone_size: .; cdr3_aa: CASKRLARYEQYF; cdr3_nt: TGTGCCAGCAAGAGACTAGCGAGGTACGAGCAGTACTTC
d_call: TRBD2; j_call: TRBJ2-7; v_call: TRBV5-1; clone_size: .; cdr3_aa: CASSMGGTSGEQYF; cdr3_nt: TGCGCCAGCAGCATGGGTGGGACTAGCGGGGAGCAGTACTTC
d_call: .; j_call: TRBJ2-2; v_call: TRBV12-3/TRBV12-4; clone_size: few; cdr3_aa: CASSSPGARELFF; cdr3_nt: TGTGCCAGCAGTTCCCCAGGGGCGAGGGAGCTGTTTTTT
d_call: TRBD2; j_call: TRBJ2-1; v_call: TRBV5-1; clone_size: .; cdr3_aa: CASSLPWRSGGGDEQFF; cdr3_nt: TGCGCCAGCAGCTTGCCGTGGCGTAGCGGGGGGGGGGATGAGCAGTTCTTC
d_call: .; j_call: TRBJ2-1; v_call: TRBV5-1; clone_size: few; cdr3_aa: CASSLQGQRNEQFF; cdr3_nt: TGCGCCAGCAGCTTGCAGGGGCAGAGGAATGAGCAGTTCTTC
d_call: TRBD2; j_call: TRBJ2-1; v_call: TRBV20-1; clone_size: .; cdr3_aa: CSARGLAAYNEQFF; cdr3_nt: TGCAGTGCTAGGGGACTAGCGGCCTACAATGAGCAGTTCTTC
d_call: TRBD1; j_call: TRBJ1-5; v_call: TRBV2; clone_size: .; cdr3_aa: CASRGTGNNQPQHF; cdr3_nt: TGTGCCAGCAGGGGGACAGGGAACAATCAGCCCCAGCATTTT
d_call: .; j_call: TRBJ1-4; v_call: TRBV28; clone_size: .; cdr3_aa: CASSLTGTGPGGKLFF; cdr3_nt: TGTGCCAGCAGTCTCACCGGCACGGGGCCGGGAGGAAAACTGTTTTTT
d_call: TRBD2; j_call: TRBJ2-2; v_call: TRBV4-1; clone_size: .; cdr3_aa: CASSIRLAGANGELFF; cdr3_nt: TGCGCCAGCAGCATAAGACTAGCGGGAGCTAACGGGGAGCTGTTTTTT
d_call: .; j_call: TRBJ1-2; v_call: TRBV7-9; clone_size: few; cdr3_aa: CASSRSVSTSPYGYTF; cdr3_nt: TGTGCCAGCAGCCGGAGCGTTAGTACCTCCCCCTATGGCTACACCTTC
d_call: TRBD1; j_call: TRBJ2-5; v_call: TRBV11-2; clone_size: .; cdr3_aa: CASSLNRGQQETQYF; cdr3_nt: TGTGCCAGCAGCCTTAACAGGGGGCAGCAAGAGACCCAGTACTTC
d_call: TRBD1; j_call: TRBJ1-4; v_call: TRBV2; clone_size: .; cdr3_aa: CASSEEGAPNEELFF; cdr3_nt: TGTGCCAGCAGTGAGGAGGGGGCCCCTAATGAAGAACTGTTTTTT
d_call: .; j_call: TRBJ2-1; v_call: TRBV7-2; clone_size: few; cdr3_aa: CASSQRGTAYNEQFF; cdr3_nt: TGTGCCAGCAGCCAAAGAGGGACGGCCTACAATGAGCAGTTCTTC
d_call: TRBD1; j_call: TRBJ1-4; v_call: TRBV5-1; clone_size: .; cdr3_aa: CASSLYRGPNEKLFF; cdr3_nt: TGCGCCAGCAGCCTTTACAGGGGACCTAATGAAAAACTGTTTTTT
d_call: TRBD2; j_call: TRBJ2-5; v_call: TRBV7-9; clone_size: .; cdr3_aa: CASRGVAGNQETQYF; cdr3_nt: TGTGCCAGCAGGGGGGTAGCGGGAAACCAAGAGACCCAGTACTTC
d_call: .; j_call: TRBJ2-2; v_call: TRBV29-1; clone_size: .; cdr3_aa: CSVVLNTGELFF; cdr3_nt: TGCAGCGTTGTTCTGAACACCGGGGAGCTGTTTTTT
d_call: TRBD1; j_call: TRBJ2-7; v_call: TRBV29-1; clone_size: .; cdr3_aa: CSVSSGTGNEQYF; cdr3_nt: TGCAGCGTTTCTTCCGGGACAGGGAACGAGCAGTACTTC